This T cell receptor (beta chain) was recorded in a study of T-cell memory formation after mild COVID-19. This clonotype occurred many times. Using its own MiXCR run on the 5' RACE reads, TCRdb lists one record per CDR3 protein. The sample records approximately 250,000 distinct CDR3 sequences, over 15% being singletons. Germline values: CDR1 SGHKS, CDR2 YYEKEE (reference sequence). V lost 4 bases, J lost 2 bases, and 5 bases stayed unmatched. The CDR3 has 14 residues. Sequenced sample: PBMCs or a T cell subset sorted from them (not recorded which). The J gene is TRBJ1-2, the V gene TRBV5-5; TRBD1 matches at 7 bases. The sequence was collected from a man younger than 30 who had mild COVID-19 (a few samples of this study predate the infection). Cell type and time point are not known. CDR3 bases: TGTGCCAGCAGCCCGGGGGACAGCAACTATGGCTACACCTTC. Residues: CASSPGDSNYGYTF.